This T cell receptor beta chain originates from a study of CD8 T cells in ankylosing spondylitis. The study's findings and limits: In synovial fluid and blood from reactive arthritis, some motif variants were previously reported. In ankylosing spondylitis patients, matched synovial fluid reportedly showed significant enrichment of disease-linked clones.

In its sample, this clonotype was seen a few times. What it recognizes is unknown. V gave up 4 bases and J gave up 3 bases, with 9 bases separating them. The CDR3 runs to 13 residues. CDR1 and CDR2 (germline): KGHSH, LQKENI. Via MiXCR, TCRdb re-called the 5' RACE reads, giving one row per CDR3 protein. The repertoire holds roughly 150,000 distinct CDR3 sequences, with roughly a third as singletons. The sample was synovial fluid, either unsorted or a sorted T cell fraction (not recorded which). The chain couples TRBV18 to TRBJ1-1; D unclear. The receptor comes from a male donor with ankylosing spondylitis. CDR3 amino acids: CASSLEAYTEAFF. CDR3 in DNA: TGTGCCAGCTCACTAGAGGCGTACACTGAAGCTTTCTTT.